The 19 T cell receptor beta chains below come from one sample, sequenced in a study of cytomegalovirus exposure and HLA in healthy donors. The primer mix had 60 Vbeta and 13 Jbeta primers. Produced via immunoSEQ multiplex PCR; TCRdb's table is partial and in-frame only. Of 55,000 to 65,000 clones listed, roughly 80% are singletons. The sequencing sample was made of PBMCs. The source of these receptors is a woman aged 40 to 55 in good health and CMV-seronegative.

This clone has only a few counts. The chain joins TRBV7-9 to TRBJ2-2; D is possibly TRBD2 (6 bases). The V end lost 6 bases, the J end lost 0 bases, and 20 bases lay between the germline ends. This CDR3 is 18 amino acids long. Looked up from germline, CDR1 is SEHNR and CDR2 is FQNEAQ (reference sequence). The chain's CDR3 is CASRTFTGSTANTGELFF. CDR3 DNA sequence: TGTGCCAGCAGGACCTTTACCGGGAGCACCGCGAACACCGGGGAGCTGTTTTTT.

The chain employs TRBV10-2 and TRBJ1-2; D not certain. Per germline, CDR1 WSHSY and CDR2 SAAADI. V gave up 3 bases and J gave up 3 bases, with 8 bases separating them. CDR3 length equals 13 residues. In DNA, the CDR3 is TGCGCCAGCAGTGAAGCGTTGGACTATGGCTACACCTTC. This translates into CASSEALDYGYTF.

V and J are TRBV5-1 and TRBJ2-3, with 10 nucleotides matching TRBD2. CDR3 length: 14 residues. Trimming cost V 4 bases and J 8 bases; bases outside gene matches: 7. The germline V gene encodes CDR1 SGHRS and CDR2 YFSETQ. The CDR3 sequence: CASSPGTSATTQYF. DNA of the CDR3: TGCGCCAGCAGCCCCGGGACTAGCGCGACTACGCAGTATTTT.

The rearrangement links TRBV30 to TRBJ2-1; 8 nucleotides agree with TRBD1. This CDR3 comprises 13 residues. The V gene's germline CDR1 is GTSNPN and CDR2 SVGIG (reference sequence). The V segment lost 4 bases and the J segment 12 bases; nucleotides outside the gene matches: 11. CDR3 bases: TGTGCCTGGAACGCAGGACAGGGTGGTCCGCAGTTCTTC. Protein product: CAWNAGQGGPQFF.

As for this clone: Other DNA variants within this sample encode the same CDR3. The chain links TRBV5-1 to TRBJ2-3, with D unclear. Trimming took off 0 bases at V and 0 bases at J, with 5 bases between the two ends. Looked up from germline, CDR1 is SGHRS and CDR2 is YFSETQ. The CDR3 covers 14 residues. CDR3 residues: CASSLGGSTDTQYF. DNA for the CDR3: TGCGCCAGCAGCTTGGGCGGCAGCACAGATACGCAGTATTTT.

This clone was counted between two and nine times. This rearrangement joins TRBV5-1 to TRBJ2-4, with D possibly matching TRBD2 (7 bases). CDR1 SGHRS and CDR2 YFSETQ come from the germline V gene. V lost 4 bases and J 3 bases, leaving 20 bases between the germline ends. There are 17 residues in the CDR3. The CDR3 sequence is CASSLPRGGPYKNIQYF. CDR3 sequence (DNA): TGCGCCAGCAGCCTCCCGAGGGGGGGTCCGTACAAAAACATTCAGTACTTC.

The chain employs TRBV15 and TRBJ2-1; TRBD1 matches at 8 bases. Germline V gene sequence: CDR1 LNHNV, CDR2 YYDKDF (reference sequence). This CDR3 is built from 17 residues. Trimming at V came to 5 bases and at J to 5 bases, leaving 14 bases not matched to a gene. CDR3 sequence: CATSPWGGQGGHNEQFF. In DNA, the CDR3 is TGTGCCACCAGCCCTTGGGGAGGACAGGGTGGTCACAATGAGCAGTTCTTC. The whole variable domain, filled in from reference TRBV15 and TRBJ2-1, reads DAMVIQNPRYQVTQFGKPVTLSCSQTLNHNVMYWYQQKSSQAPKLLFHYYDKDFNNEADTPDNFQSRRPNTSFCFLDIRSPGLGDTAMYLCATSPWGGQGGHNEQFFGPGTRLTVL.

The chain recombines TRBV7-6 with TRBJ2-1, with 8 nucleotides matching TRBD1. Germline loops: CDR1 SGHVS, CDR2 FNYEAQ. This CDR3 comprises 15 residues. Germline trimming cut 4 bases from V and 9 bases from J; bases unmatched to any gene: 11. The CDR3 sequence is CASSYRTGFTTEQFF. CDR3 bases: TGTGCCAGCAGCTATAGGACAGGGTTTACAACTGAGCAGTTCTTC.

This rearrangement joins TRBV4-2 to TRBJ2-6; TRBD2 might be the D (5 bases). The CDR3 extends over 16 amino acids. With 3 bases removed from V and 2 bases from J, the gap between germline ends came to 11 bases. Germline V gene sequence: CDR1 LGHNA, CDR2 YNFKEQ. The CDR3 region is CASSQEVGTGANVLTF. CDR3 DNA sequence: TGTGCCAGCAGCCAGGAGGTGGGGACTGGGGCCAACGTCCTGACTTTC.

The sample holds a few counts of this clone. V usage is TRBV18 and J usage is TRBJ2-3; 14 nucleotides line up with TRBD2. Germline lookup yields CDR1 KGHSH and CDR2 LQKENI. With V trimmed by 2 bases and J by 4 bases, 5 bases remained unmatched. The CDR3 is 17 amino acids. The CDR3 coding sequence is TGTGCCAGCTCACCATTTCCGGGACTAGCGGGAGCAGATACGCAGTATTTT. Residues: CASSPFPGLAGADTQYF.

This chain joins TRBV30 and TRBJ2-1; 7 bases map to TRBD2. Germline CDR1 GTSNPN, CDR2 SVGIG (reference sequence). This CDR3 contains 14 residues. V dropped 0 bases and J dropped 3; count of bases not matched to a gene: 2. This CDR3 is CAWSVSSGYNEQFF. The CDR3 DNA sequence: TGTGCCTGGAGTGTGTCTAGCGGCTACAATGAGCAGTTCTTC.

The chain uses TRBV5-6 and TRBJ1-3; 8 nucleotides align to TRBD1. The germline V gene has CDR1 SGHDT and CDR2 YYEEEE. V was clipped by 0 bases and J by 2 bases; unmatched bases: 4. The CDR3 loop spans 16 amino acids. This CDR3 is CASSLARGLAGNTIYF. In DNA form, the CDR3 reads TGTGCCAGCAGCTTGGCCAGGGGGCTTGCTGGAAACACCATATATTTT.

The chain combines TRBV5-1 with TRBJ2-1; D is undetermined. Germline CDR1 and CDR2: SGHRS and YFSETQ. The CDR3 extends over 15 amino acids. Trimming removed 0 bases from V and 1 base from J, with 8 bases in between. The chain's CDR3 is CASSLDPYSYNEQFF. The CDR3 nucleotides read TGCGCCAGCAGCTTGGATCCGTATTCCTACAATGAGCAGTTCTTC.

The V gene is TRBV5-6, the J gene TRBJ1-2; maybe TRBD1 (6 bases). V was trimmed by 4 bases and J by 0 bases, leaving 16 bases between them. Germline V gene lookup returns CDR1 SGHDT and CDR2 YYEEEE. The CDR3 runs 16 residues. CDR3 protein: CASSPGQYITNYGYTF. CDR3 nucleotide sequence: TGTGCCAGCAGCCCAGGACAGTACATTACTAACTATGGCTACACCTTC.

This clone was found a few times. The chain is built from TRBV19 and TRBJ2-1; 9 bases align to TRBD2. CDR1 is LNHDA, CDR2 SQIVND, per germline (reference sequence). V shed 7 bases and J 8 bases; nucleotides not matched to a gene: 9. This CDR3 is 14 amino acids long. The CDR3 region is CASTLAGSHDEQFF. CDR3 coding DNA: TGTGCCAGTACTCTAGCGGGATCCCATGATGAGCAGTTCTTC. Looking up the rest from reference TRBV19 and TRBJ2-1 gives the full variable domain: DGGITQSPKYLFRKEGQNVTLSCEQNLNHDAMYWYRQDPGQGLRLIYYSQIVNDFQKGDIAEGYSVSREKKESFPLTVTSAQKNPTAFYLCASTLAGSHDEQFFGPGTRLTVL.

The CDR3 protein is CASSYVGASTEAFF. CDR3 sequence (DNA): TGTGCCAGCAGTTACGTGGGGGCGAGCACTGAAGCTTTCTTT. This chain joins TRBV6-5 and TRBJ1-1, with D possibly being TRBD1 (6 bases). V lost 2 bases and J 4 bases, leaving 11 bases between the germline ends. This CDR3 spans 14 amino acids. Germline V lookup: CDR1 MNHEY, CDR2 SVGAGI.

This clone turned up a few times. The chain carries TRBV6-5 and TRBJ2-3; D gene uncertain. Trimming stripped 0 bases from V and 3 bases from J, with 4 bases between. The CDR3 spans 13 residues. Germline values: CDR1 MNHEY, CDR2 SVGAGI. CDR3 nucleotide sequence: TGTGCCAGCAGTTACTCGGAGACAGATACGCAGTATTTT. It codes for CASSYSETDTQYF.

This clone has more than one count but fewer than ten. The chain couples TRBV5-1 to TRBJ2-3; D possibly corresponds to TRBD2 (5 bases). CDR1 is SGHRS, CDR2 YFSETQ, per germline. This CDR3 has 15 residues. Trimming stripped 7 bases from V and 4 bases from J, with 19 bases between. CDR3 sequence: CASDPGLNYPDTQYF. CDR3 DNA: TGCGCCAGCGACCCCGGACTCAACTACCCAGATACGCAGTATTTT. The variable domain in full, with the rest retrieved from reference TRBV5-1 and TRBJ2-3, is KAGVTQTPRYLIKTRGQQVTLSCSPISGHRSVSWYQQTPGQGLQFLFEYFSETQRNKGNFPGRFSGRQFSNSRSEMNVSTLELGDSALYLCASDPGLNYPDTQYFGPGTRLTVL.

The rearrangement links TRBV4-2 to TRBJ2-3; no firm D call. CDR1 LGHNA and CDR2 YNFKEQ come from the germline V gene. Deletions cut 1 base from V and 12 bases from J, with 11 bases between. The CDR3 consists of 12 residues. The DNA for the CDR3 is TGTGCCAGCAGCCAAGTGGCCTCCCCCCAGTATTTT. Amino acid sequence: CASSQVASPQYF.